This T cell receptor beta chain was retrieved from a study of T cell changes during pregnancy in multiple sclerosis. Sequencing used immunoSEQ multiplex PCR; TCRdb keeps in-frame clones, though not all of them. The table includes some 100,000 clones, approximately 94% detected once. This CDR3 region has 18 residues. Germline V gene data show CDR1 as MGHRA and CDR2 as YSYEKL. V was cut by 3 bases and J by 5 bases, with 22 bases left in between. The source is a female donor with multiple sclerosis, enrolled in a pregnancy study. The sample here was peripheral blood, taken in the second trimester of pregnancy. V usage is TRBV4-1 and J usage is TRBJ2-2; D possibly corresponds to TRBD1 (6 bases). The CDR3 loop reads CASSHTLLGRGETGELFF. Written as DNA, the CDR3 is TGCGCCAGCAGCCATACGCTTCTGGGCAGGGGAGAAACCGGGGAGCTGTTTTTT.